This TCR beta chain was retrieved from a study of blood T cells in healthy people across ages. Whole-study context: Capture by template switching was about one barcoded beta molecule per two T cells. Overall study results and limits: For the donors, CMV status was unknown and possibly confounded expanded clonotype changes.

The CDR3 consists of 13 residues. V lost 0 bases and J lost 14, with 18 bases in between. Germline assignment: CDR1 GTSNPN and CDR2 SVGIG (reference sequence). It was with a sample-barcoded 5' primer and a J-beta primer mix that a second PCR of about 7 to 12 cycles was run. TCRdb re-called the 5' RACE reads through MiXCR, storing one row per CDR3 protein. The sample contains over 700,000 distinct CDR3 sequences, approximately 55% of which appear only once. The study recruited healthy Caucasian donors from Russia who were aged about 6 to 90. A remark on this clonotype: Its target is unknown.

Sequenced: blood. The clonotype was recovered from an elderly man in good health. The rearrangement links TRBV30 to TRBJ2-3; no clear D. CDR3 DNA sequence: TGTGCCTGGAGTGTGGTTCGTCGCAGATACGCGTATTTT. This encodes CAWSVVRRRYAYF.